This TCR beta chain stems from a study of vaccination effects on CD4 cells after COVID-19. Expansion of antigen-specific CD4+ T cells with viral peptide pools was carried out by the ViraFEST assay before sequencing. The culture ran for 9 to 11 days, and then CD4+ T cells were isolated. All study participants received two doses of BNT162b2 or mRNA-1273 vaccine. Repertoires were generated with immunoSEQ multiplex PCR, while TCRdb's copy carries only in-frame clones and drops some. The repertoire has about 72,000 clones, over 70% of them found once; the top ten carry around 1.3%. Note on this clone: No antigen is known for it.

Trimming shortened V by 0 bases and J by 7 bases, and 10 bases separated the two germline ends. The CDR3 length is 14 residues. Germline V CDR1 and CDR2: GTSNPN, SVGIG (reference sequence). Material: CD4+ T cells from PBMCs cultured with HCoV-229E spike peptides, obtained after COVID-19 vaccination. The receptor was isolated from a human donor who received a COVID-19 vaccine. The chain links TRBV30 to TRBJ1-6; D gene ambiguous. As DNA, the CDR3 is TGTGCCTGGAGTGTACCGGGGAGAAATTCACCCCTCCACTTT. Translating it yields CAWSVPGRNSPLHF.